Listed below are T cell receptor beta chains from one sample, sequenced in a study of cytomegalovirus exposure and HLA in healthy donors. Here immunoSEQ multiplex PCR was the method, and the copy in TCRdb shows in-frame clones only, minus some. The table has 120,000 to 150,000 clones, 80% to 90% seen once. The sequencing sample was made of PBMCs. The receptors were gathered from a woman younger than 30 in good health and CMV-seropositive. The CDR3 runs from the conserved cysteine through the conserved F or W. The D gene is left open where the match is weak. Where a row states a size, it is once, few, many or the class of an expanded clone; other rows omit it.

>TRBV7-2|.|.|TRBJ2-1
TGTGCCAGCAGCCCGAGTGGGACTCTGAGGTCCTACAATGAGCAGTTCTTC
CASSPSGTLRSYNEQFF
>TRBV6-1|.|.|TRBJ1-5
TGTGCCAGCAGTGAAGCCGGAGGGCAGGGTCAGCCCCAGCATTTT
CASSEAGGQGQPQHF
>TRBV18|.|.|TRBJ1-1
TGTGCCAGCTCACCTTTTGGTGGTTGGGTAGGAGATCGGACTGAAGCTTTCTTT
CASSPFGGWVGDRTEAFF
>TRBV19|TRBD2|.|TRBJ2-5
TGTGCCAGTAGTATCAGAACTAGCGGGTTGGAGACCCAGTACTTC
CASSIRTSGLETQYF
>TRBV2|TRBD1|.|TRBJ2-7
TGTGCCAGCAGGACAGGGGGCGCGGGGCCCTACGAGCAGTACTTC
CASRTGGAGPYEQYF
>TRBV21-1|.|.|TRBJ2-2
TGTGCCAGCAGCAAAATGCGCGGGGGGGCTTGGACCGGGGAGCTGTTTTTT
CASSKMRGGAWTGELFF
>TRBV6-6|.|once|TRBJ1-1
TGTGCCAGCAGTTACTCGGGAGGTAACACTGAAGCTTTCTTT
CASSYSGGNTEAFF
>TRBV19|.|.|TRBJ2-3
TGTGCCAGTAGTACAGCCAGGGTGGCTAGCACAGATACGCAGTATTTT
CASSTARVASTDTQYF
>TRBV10-3|.|.|TRBJ2-5
TGTGCCACCTCCCCGGCGGGGCGGGAGACCCAGTACTTC
CATSPAGRETQYF
>TRBV7-8|TRBD1|.|TRBJ1-5
TGTGCCAGCAGCCCAAGACTATTCGGGACAGAGAATCAGCCCCAGCATTTT
CASSPRLFGTENQPQHF
>TRBV5-6|.|.|TRBJ2-7
TGTGCCAGCACCCGCCGACAGGACGTCTACGAGCAGTACTTC
CASTRRQDVYEQYF
>TRBV6-5|.|.|TRBJ1-2
TGTGCCAGCAGTTCCGCTAAGGGGGGGTATTATGGCTACACCTTC
CASSSAKGGYYGYTF
>TRBV28|TRBD2|.|TRBJ2-3
TGTGCCAGCAGTTTTACTAGCGAGAGCACAGATACGCAGTATTTT
CASSFTSESTDTQYF
>TRBV10-2|.|.|TRBJ2-3
TGCGCCAGCTCCAACGTTTGGGGGGGGCCTTGGAGGGAAAACACAGATACGCAGTATTTT
CASSNVWGGPWRENTDTQYF
>TRBV2|.|.|TRBJ1-2
TGTGCCAGCAGTGGGGTGACTCACTATGGCTACACCTTC
CASSGVTHYGYTF
>TRBV7-9|TRBD2|.|TRBJ2-7
TGTGCCAGCAGCTTCCAGCGGGGGACCTACGAGCAGTACTTC
CASSFQRGTYEQYF
>TRBV7-8|TRBD1|.|TRBJ1-1
TGTGCCAGCAGCGCGGGACAGAGCCTTGAAGCTTTCTTT
CASSAGQSLEAFF
>TRBV27|.|many|TRBJ1-1
TGTGCCAGCAGTTTATATCTACACACTGAAGCTTTCTTT
CASSLYLHTEAFF
>TRBV28|.|.|TRBJ1-3
TGTGCCAGCGCCTATCTCTCCTCTGGAAACACCATATATTTT
CASAYLSSGNTIYF
>TRBV5-6|TRBD2|.|TRBJ2-3
TGTGCCAGCAGCTCCCGTCGTGGGCTAGCGGGGGACACAGATACGCAGTATTTT
CASSSRRGLAGDTDTQYF
>TRBV5-1|TRBD2|.|TRBJ2-5
TGCGCCAGCAGCCAAGCGGGGGGCTACCAAGAGACCCAGTACTTC
CASSQAGGYQETQYF
>TRBV4-3|.|.|TRBJ1-5
TGCGCCAGCAGCCAATTCGGGGGTAGCAATCAGCCCCAGCATTTT
CASSQFGGSNQPQHF
>TRBV7-9|TRBD1|.|TRBJ1-1
TGTGCCAGCAGCTTAGCAGGGGGCGATGAAGCTTTCTTT
CASSLAGGDEAFF
>TRBV2|TRBD2|.|TRBJ2-3
TGTGCCAGCATGGAAGCGGGGGGAAACACAGATACGCAGTATTTT
CASMEAGGNTDTQYF
>TRBV27|TRBD2|.|TRBJ2-1
TGTGCCAGCGGGAGGGTGAATGAGCAGTTCTTC
CASGRVNEQFF
>TRBV27|.|.|TRBJ2-3
TGTGCCAGCAGTTTATCGCCTACCACCTTCACAGATACGCAGTATTTT
CASSLSPTTFTDTQYF
>TRBV28|.|.|TRBJ1-1
TGTGCCAGCAGTTTATCTATACCGGGGTTGGAAGCTTTCTTT
CASSLSIPGLEAFF
>TRBV6-6|.|.|TRBJ1-1
TGTGCCAGCAATACAGCGAACACTGAAGCTTTCTTT
CASNTANTEAFF
>TRBV28|.|.|TRBJ2-7
TGTGCCAGCATCGCCGACACTGTCCCCTACGAGCAGTACTTC
CASIADTVPYEQYF
>TRBV15|.|.|TRBJ2-5
TGTGCCACCAGCAGAGTCGCCGGGGGAGAGCAAGAGACCCAGTACTTC
CATSRVAGGEQETQYF
>TRBV9|.|.|TRBJ2-5
TGTGCCAGCAGCGTAGGCCAGGCAGCCCAAGAGACCCAGTACTTC
CASSVGQAAQETQYF
>TRBV5-1|TRBD1|.|TRBJ1-2
TGCGCCAGCAGTTCAGCGACAGGGGTCTATGGCTACACCTTC
CASSSATGVYGYTF
>TRBV6-5|TRBD2|.|TRBJ2-1
TGTGCCAGCAGTTACACAGGCGGGAGCTACAATGAGCAGTTCTTC
CASSYTGGSYNEQFF
>TRBV7-8|TRBD2|.|TRBJ2-1
TGTGCCAGCAGCTATCCGGGACTAGCGGGCAGGAATGAGCAGTTCTTC
CASSYPGLAGRNEQFF
>TRBV7-9|.|.|TRBJ1-5
TGTGCCAGCAGCTTAGATGGGAGAAATCAGCCCCAGCATTTT
CASSLDGRNQPQHF
>TRBV10-3|.|.|TRBJ2-7
TGTGCCATCAGCCTGCAGGGTGACGAGCAGTACTTC
CAISLQGDEQYF
>TRBV5-1|.|once|TRBJ2-7
TGCGCCAGCAGCTTGGGTCAGGTAACAAACGAGCAGTACTTC
CASSLGQVTNEQYF
>TRBV4-3|.|.|TRBJ2-1
TGCGCCAGCAGCCAAGAATGGGACTTTTTCAATGAGCAGTTCTTC
CASSQEWDFFNEQFF
>TRBV27|TRBD1|.|TRBJ1-6
TGTGCCAGCAGGCCCCCAGGGGGTTATAATTCACCCCTCCACTTT
CASRPPGGYNSPLHF
>TRBV7-2|TRBD1|.|TRBJ2-7
TGTGCCAGCAGCGTCACCACCGGGACAGGAGGCGAGCAGTACTTC
CASSVTTGTGGEQYF
>TRBV5-4|TRBD1|once|TRBJ1-2
TGTGCCAGCAGCGCCACAGGGGGCTATGGCTACACCTTC
CASSATGGYGYTF
>TRBV9|TRBD2|.|TRBJ2-3
TGTGCCAGCAGCGTAGGACTAGCGGCAACAGATACGCAGTATTTT
CASSVGLAATDTQYF
>TRBV27|.|.|TRBJ2-1
TGTGCCAGCCTAGTGTGGGGCCATGAGCAGTTCTTC
CASLVWGHEQFF
>TRBV14|.|.|TRBJ1-1
TGTGCCAGCAGCCAAGATTGGCGGTACACCCCTGGCACTGAAGCTTTCTTT
CASSQDWRYTPGTEAFF
>TRBV5-1|.|.|TRBJ1-2
TGCGCCAGCAGCTTGTCTTGGCCCGCCCAGGGGACCTTC
CASSLSWPAQGTF